This T cell receptor (beta chain) emerged from a study of blood T cell repertoires in COVID-19. Study background: COVID-19 samples, acute and convalescent, were from the United States, Italy and Spain.

Sequencing was performed with immunoSEQ multiplex PCR; in TCRdb, only in-frame clones are kept and a portion is missing. The sample has 250,000 to 350,000 clones, almost 90% seen once. The receptor was isolated from a woman in her twenties or thirties with COVID-19, enrolled during active disease. Sequencing was carried out using peripheral blood.

In DNA, the CDR3 is TGTGCCATCAGTGTTGGGACAGGGGGAACTGAAGCTTTCTTT. Amino acids: CAISVGTGGTEAFF. This rearrangement joins TRBV10-3 to TRBJ1-1; 11 nucleotides match TRBD1. Germline V gene data show CDR1 as ENHRY and CDR2 as SYGVKD. This CDR3 is 14 amino acids long. J lost 5 bases, V lost 4 bases, and 3 bases had no gene match.